Listed here is a single T cell receptor beta chain. This CDR3 is also generated by other DNA sequences in the sample. Primers: 60 Vbeta forward and 13 Jbeta reverse. The table came from immunoSEQ multiplex PCR; TCRdb's copy has only in-frame clones and leaves some out. The sample carries 85,000 to 100,000 clones, around three quarters recorded once. These data are taken from a study of cytomegalovirus exposure and HLA in healthy donors. CDR1 is SGHRS and CDR2 is YFSETQ in the germline V gene. Trimming left V 4 bases short and J 5 bases short, with 15 bases between. This CDR3 region has 14 residues. This chain uses TRBV5-1 with TRBJ2-5, with D possibly TRBD1 on 6 matching bases. This receptor was identified in a human donor in good health. The source material was PBMCs. CDR3 nucleotides: TGCGCCAGCAGCCTGGTGGGGGCCGGGGAGACCCAGTACTTC. The encoded protein is CASSLVGAGETQYF.